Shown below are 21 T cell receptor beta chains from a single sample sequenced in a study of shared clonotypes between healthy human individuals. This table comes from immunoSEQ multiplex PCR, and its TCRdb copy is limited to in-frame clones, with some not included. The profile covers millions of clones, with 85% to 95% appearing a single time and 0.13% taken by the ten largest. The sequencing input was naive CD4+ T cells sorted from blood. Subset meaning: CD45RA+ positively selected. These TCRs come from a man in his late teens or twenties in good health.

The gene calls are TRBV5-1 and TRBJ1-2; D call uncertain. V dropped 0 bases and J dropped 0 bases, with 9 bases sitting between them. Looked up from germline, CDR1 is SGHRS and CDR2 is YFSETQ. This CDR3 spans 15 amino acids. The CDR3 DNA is TGCGCCAGCAGCTTGGGGTCAGCCACTAACTATGGCTACACCTTC. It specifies CASSLGSATNYGYTF.

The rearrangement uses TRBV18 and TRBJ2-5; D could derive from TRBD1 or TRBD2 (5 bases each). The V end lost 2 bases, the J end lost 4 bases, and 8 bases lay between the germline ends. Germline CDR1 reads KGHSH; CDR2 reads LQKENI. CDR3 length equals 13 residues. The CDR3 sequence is CASSPEGRETQYF. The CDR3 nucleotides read TGTGCCAGCTCACCAGAGGGGCGAGAGACCCAGTACTTC.

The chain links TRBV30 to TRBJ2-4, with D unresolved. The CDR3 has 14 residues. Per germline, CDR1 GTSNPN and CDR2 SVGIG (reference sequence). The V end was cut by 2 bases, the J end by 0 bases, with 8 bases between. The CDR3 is CAWSKWGAKNIQYF. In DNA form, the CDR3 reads TGTGCCTGGAGTAAGTGGGGAGCCAAAAACATTCAGTACTTC.

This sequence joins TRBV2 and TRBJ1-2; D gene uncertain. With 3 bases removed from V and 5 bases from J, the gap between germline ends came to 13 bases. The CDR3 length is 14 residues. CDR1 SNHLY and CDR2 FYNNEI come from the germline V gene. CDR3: CASSDRSGNYGYTF. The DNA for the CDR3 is TGTGCCAGCAGTGATAGATCGGGCAATTATGGCTACACCTTC.

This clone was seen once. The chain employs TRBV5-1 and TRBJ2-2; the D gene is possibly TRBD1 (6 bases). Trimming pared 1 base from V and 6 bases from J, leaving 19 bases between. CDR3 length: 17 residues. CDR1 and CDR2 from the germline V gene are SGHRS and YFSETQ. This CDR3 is CASSLSRQGRFAGELFF. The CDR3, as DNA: TGCGCCAGCAGCTTGTCTCGGCAGGGGCGGTTTGCCGGGGAGCTGTTTTTT.

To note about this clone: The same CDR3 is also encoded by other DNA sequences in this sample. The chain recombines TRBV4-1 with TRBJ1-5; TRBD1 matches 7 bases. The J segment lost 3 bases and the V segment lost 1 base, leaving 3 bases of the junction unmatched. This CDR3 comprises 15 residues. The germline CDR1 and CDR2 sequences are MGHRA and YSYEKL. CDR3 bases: TGCGCCAGCAGCCAAGGGGGGACAGTCAATCAGCCCCAGCATTTT. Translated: CASSQGGTVNQPQHF.

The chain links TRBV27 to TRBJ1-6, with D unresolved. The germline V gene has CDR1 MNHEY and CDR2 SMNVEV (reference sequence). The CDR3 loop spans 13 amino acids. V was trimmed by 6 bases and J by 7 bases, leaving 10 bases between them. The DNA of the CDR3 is TGTGCCAGCAGCCCACTAAGGAATTCACCCCTCCACTTT. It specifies CASSPLRNSPLHF.

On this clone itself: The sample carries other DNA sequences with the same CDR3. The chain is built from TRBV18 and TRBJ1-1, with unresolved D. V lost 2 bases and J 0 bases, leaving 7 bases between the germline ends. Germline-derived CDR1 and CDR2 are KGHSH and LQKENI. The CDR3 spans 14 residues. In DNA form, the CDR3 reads TGTGCCAGCTCACCATCACCAGTGAACACTGAAGCTTTCTTT. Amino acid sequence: CASSPSPVNTEAFF.

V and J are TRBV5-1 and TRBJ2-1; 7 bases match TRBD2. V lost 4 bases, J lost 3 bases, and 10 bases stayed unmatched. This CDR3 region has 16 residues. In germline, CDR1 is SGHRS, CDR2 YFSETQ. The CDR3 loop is CASSTDPWGGYNEQFF. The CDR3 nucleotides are TGCGCCAGCAGCACGGACCCGTGGGGGGGCTACAATGAGCAGTTCTTC.

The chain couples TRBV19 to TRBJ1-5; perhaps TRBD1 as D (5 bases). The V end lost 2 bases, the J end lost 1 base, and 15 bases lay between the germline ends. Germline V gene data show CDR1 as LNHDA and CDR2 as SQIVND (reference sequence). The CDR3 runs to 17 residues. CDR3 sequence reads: CASSIMGDLRSNQPQHF. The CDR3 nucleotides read TGTGCCAGTAGTATAATGGGGGACCTAAGGAGCAATCAGCCCCAGCATTTT.

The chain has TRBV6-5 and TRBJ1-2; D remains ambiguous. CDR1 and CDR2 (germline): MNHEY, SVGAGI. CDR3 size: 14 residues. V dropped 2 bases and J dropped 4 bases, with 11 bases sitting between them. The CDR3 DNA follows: TGTGCCAGCAGTTACGATCGAACCGCCTATGGCTACACCTTC. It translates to CASSYDRTAYGYTF.

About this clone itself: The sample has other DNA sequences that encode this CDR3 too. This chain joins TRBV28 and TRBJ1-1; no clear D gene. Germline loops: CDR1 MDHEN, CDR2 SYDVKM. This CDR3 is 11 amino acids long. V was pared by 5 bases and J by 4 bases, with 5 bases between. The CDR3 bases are TGTGCCAGCAGTCCCCGCACTGAAGCTTTCTTT. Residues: CASSPRTEAFF.

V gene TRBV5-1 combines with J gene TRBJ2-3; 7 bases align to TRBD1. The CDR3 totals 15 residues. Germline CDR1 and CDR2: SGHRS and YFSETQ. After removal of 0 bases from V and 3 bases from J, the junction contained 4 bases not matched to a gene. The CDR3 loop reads CASSLDLGQTDTQYF. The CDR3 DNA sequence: TGCGCCAGCAGCTTGGACCTGGGACAGACAGATACGCAGTATTTT. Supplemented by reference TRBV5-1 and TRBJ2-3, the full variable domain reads KAGVTQTPRYLIKTRGQQVTLSCSPISGHRSVSWYQQTPGQGLQFLFEYFSETQRNKGNFPGRFSGRQFSNSRSEMNVSTLELGDSALYLCASSLDLGQTDTQYFGPGTRLTVL.

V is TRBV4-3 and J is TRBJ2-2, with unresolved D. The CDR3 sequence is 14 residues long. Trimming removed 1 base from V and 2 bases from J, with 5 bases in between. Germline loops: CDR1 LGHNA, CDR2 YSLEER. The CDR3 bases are TGCGCCAGCAGCCAAGCGATTAACACCGGGGAGCTGTTTTTT. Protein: CASSQAINTGELFF.

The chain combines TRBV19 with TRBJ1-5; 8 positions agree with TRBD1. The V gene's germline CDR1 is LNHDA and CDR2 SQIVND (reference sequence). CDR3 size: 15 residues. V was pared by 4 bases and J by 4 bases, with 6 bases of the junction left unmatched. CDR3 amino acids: CASSTQWTGNQPQHF. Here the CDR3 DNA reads TGTGCCAGTAGTACGCAATGGACAGGGAATCAGCCCCAGCATTTT.

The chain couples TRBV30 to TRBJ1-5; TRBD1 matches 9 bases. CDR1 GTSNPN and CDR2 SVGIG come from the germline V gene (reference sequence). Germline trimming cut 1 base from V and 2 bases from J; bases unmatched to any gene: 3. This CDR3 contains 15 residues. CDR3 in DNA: TGTGCCTGGAGTGCGACAGGGGGACGCAATCAGCCCCAGCATTTT. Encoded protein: CAWSATGGRNQPQHF.

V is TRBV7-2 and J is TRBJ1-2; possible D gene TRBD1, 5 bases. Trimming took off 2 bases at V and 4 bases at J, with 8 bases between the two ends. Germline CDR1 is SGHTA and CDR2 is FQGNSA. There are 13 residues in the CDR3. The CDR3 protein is CASSLMGGYGYTF. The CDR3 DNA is TGTGCCAGCAGCTTAATGGGGGGCTATGGCTACACCTTC.

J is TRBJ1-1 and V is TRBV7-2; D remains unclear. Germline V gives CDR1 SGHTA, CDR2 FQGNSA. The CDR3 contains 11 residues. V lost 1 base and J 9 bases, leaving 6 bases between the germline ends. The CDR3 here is CASSLEGQAFF. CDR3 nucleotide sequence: TGTGCCAGCAGCTTAGAGGGCCAAGCTTTCTTT.

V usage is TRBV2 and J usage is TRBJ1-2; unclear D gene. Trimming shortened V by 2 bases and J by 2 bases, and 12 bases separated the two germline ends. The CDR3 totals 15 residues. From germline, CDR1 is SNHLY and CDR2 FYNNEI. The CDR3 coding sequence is TGTGCCAGCAGTGAAAGAGACACTAGCAACTATGGCTACACCTTC. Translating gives CASSERDTSNYGYTF.

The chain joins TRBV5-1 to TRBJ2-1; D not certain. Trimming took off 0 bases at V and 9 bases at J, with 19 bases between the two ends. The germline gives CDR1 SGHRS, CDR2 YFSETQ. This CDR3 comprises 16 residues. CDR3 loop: CASSLEPLTDRGEQFF. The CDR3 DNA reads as TGCGCCAGCAGCTTGGAACCCCTGACGGATCGAGGTGAGCAGTTCTTC. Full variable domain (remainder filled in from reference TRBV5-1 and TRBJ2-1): KAGVTQTPRYLIKTRGQQVTLSCSPISGHRSVSWYQQTPGQGLQFLFEYFSETQRNKGNFPGRFSGRQFSNSRSEMNVSTLELGDSALYLCASSLEPLTDRGEQFFGPGTRLTVL.

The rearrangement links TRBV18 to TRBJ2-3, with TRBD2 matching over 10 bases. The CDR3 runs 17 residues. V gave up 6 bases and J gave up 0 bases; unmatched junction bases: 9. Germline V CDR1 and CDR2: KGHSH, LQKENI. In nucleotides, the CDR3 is TGTGCCAGCTCGCCTGTGGGACTAGCGATGAGCACAGATACGCAGTATTTT. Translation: CASSPVGLAMSTDTQYF.